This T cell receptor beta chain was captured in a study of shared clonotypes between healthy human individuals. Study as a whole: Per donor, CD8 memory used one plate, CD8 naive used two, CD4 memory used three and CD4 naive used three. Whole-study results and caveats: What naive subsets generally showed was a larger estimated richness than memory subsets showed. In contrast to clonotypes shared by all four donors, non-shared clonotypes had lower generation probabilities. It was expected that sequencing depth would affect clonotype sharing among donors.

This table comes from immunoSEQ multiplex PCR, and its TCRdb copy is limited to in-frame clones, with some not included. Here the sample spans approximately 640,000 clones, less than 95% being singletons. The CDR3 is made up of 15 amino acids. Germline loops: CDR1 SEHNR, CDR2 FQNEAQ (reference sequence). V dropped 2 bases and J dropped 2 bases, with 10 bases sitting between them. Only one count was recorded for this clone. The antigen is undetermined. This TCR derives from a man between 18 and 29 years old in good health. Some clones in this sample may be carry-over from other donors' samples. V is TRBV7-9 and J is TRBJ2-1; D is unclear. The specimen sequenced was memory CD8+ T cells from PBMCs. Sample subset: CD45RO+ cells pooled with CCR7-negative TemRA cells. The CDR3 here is CASSLPIFAYNEQFF. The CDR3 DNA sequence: TGTGCCAGCAGCTTACCTATATTCGCCTACAATGAGCAGTTCTTC.